The entry that follows covers one T cell receptor (beta chain) sequence. Its antigen remains unknown. The record originates from a study of cytomegalovirus exposure and HLA in healthy donors. The study's findings and limits: The investigators catalogued 150 or so TCR beta chains as cytomegalovirus-associated. Across donors, most TCRs were seen rarely, yet some public ones were widespread.

Sequencing was performed with immunoSEQ multiplex PCR; in TCRdb, only in-frame clones are kept and a portion is missing. The profile shows 140,000 or so clones, 85% to 90% of them singletons. The CDR3 consists of 17 residues. V lost 0 bases to trimming and J lost 8 bases, with 20 bases between them. Germline CDR1 KGHSH, CDR2 LQKENI. This chain joins TRBV18 and TRBJ2-1; TRBD2 is a possible D gene (6 bases). The source material was PBMCs. The sequence was obtained from a woman in her twenties or thirties in good health and CMV-seropositive. CDR3 amino acids: CASSPPGGGRSSDEQFF. The CDR3 coding sequence is TGTGCCAGCTCACCACCTGGTGGAGGGAGGTCTTCCGATGAGCAGTTCTTC.